The subject of this entry is one T cell receptor beta chain. This specimen belongs to a study of blood T cell repertoires in COVID-19. At the level of the study: Whether acute or convalescent, the COVID-19 samples came from the United States, Italy and Spain.

Germline CDR1 is SGHRS and CDR2 is YFSETQ. The CDR3 extends over 15 amino acids. The ends were cut back, 4 bases at V and 4 bases at J, with 17 bases in the middle. Those enrolled, adults aged about 18 to 95 years, came from about two dozen US areas. Participants were placed into cohorts based on the clinical history they reported. Original processing notes: How many nucleated cells were present was estimated from reference gene primer amplification. Sequencing was performed with immunoSEQ multiplex PCR; in TCRdb, only in-frame clones are kept and a portion is missing. From that table come the V and J calls and clone size; the DNA was used to work out D and trimming. The table includes over 300,000 clones, nearly 90% detected once.

V is TRBV5-1 and J is TRBJ1-2; D gene ambiguous. This receptor was taken from a woman younger than 45 who had recovered from COVID-19. Sample: PBMCs or T cells enriched from blood (not recorded which). CDR3 in amino acids: CASSGEGGPGYGYTF. CDR3 nucleotides: TGCGCCAGCAGCGGGGAGGGTGGCCCAGGCTATGGCTACACCTTC.